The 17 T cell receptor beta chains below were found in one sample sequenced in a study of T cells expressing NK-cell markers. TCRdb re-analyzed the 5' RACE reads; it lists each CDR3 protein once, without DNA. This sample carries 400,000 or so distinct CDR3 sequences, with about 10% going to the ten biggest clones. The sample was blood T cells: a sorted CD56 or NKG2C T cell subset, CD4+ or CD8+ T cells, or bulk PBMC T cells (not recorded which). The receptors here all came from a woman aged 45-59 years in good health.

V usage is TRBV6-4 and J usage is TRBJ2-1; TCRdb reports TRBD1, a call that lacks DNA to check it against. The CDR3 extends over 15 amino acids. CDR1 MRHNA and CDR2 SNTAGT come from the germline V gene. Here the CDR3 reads CASSDGGTGSDEQFF.

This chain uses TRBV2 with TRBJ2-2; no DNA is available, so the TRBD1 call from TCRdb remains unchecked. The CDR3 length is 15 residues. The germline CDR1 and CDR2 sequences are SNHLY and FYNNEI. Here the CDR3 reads CASSYRDRGVGELFF.

CDR3 loop: CASLAGVVQETQYF. This sequence joins TRBV6-1 and TRBJ2-5; the D call from TCRdb, TRBD2, cannot be confirmed without DNA. The CDR3 is made up of 14 amino acids. Germline-derived CDR1 and CDR2 are MNHNS and SASEGT.

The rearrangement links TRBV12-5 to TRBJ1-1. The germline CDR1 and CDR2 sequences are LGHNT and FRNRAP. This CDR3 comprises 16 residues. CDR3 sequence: CASGLMAGPQPTQAFF.

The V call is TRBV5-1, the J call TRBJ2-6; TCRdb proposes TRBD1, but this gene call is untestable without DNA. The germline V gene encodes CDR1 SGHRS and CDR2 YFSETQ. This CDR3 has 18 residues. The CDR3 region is CASSLEGQGAFGANVLTF. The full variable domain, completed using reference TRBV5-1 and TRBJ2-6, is KAGVTQTPRYLIKTRGQQVTLSCSPISGHRSVSWYQQTPGQGLQFLFEYFSETQRNKGNFPGRFSGRQFSNSRSEMNVSTLELGDSALYLCASSLEGQGAFGANVLTFGAGSRLTVL.

The chain's CDR3 is CASSPVAGGPYNEQFF. J is TRBJ2-1 and V is TRBV18; TCRdb's D call of TRBD2 is untestable without DNA. This CDR3 is built from 16 residues. Per the germline V gene, CDR1 is KGHSH and CDR2 is LQKENI. Full variable domain (missing parts from reference TRBV18 and TRBJ2-1): NAGVMQNPRHLVRRRGQEARLRCSPMKGHSHVYWYRQLPEEGLKFMVYLQKENIIDESGMPKERFSAEFPKEGPSILRIQQVVRGDSAAYFCASSPVAGGPYNEQFFGPGTRLTVL.

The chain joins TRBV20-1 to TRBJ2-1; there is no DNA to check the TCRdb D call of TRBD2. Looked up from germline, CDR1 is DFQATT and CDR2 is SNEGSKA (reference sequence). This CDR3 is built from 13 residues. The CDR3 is CSGGKGLNNEQFF.

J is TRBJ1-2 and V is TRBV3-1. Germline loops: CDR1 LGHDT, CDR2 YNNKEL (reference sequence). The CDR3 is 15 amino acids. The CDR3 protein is CASSQAAGVRRGYTF.

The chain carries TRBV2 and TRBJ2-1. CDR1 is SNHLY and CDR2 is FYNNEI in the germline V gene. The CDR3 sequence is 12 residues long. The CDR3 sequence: CASLQVSNEQFF.

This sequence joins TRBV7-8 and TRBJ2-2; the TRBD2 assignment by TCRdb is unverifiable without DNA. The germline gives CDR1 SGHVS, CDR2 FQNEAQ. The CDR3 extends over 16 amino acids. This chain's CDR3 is CASSLAGRAITGELFF.

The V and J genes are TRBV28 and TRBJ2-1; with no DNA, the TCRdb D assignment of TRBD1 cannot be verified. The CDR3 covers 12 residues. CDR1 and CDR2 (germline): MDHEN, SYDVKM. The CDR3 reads CASKGTLLEQFF.

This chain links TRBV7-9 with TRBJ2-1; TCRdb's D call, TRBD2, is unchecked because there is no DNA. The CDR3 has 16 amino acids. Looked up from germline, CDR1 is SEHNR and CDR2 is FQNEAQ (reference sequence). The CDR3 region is CASAWVVRGAYNEQFF.

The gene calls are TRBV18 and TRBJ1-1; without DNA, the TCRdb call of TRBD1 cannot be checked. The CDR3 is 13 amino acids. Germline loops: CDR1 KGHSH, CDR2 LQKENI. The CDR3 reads CASSRDRGSEAFF.

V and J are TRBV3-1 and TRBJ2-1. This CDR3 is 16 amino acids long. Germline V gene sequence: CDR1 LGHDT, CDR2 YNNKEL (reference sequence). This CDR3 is CASSLKSGRAYNEQFF.

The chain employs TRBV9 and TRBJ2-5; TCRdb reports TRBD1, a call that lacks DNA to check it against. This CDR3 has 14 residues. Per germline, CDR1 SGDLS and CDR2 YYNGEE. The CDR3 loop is CASSVGTNQETQYF.

CDR3 sequence reads: CASSLLAGGYEQYF. The V and J genes are TRBV5-1 and TRBJ2-7; as DNA is missing, the TRBD2 call by TCRdb cannot be tested. The CDR3 contains 14 residues. The germline gives CDR1 SGHRS, CDR2 YFSETQ.

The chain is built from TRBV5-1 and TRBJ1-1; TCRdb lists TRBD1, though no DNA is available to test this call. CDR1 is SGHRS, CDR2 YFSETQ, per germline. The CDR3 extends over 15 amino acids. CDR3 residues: CASSLAGGAGTEAFF.